This TCR beta chain was sequenced during a study of cytomegalovirus exposure and HLA in healthy donors. Both 60 Vbeta primers and 13 Jbeta primers went into the PCR. The data were produced by immunoSEQ multiplex PCR, yet TCRdb's version contains in-frame clones alone and is incomplete. Of about 160,000 clones in the sample, around 83% were seen once. The germline V gene encodes CDR1 SGDLS and CDR2 YYNGEE. V dropped 1 base and J dropped 7; count of bases not matched to a gene: 5. This CDR3 spans 15 amino acids. About this clone: As yet, its antigen is unknown.

Study results and caveats: It was shown in a later analysis that HLA-associated TCR beta chains were more clonally expanded than other, equally common chains. Across donors, sequencing depth was assumed by presence/absence analyses to be roughly uniform. Several of the most significant clusters appeared linked to common viral pathogens, based on a later analysis.

This chain links TRBV9 with TRBJ1-6, with 7 bases that match TRBD1. The source of this sequence is a man aged 50 or older in good health and CMV-seropositive. The specimen sequenced was PBMCs. CDR3 residues: CASSVSEGANSPLHF. In nucleotides, the CDR3 is TGTGCCAGCAGCGTAAGTGAGGGGGCGAATTCACCCCTCCACTTT.